The present entry profiles one TCR beta chain with its context. The antigen is not known. The source of the sample is a study of T cells in tuberculosis. Study observations and caveats: Smaller alpha distances in active tuberculosis partly reflected shorter CDR3-alpha lengths. Active tuberculosis alpha repertoires lay closer to GMM-specific TCRs than controls'.

Assay used: immunoSEQ multiplex PCR; TCRdb lists only in-frame clones, some missing. In the table there are roughly 35,000 clones, about 92% of which are singletons. Time point in this sample: new active TB diagnosis, blood taken before or within 7 days of starting treatment. Deletions cut 5 bases from V and 2 bases from J, with 9 bases between. Per the germline V gene, CDR1 is MNHNY and CDR2 is SVGAGI (reference sequence). The CDR3 length is 13 residues. This specimen was PBMCs, taken at tuberculosis diagnosis. The chain uses TRBV6-6 and TRBJ2-5; weak D call: TRBD2 (6 bases). This receptor was identified in an adult with tuberculosis. Some clones in this sample may be carry-over from other donors' samples. CDR3: CASSRDSQETQYF. The CDR3 nucleotides read TGTGCCAGCAGTCGGGACTCGCAAGAGACCCAGTACTTC.